This TCR beta chain came from a study of blood T cell repertoires in COVID-19. Background on the study: The United States, Italy and Spain provided the acute and convalescent COVID-19 samples. Nucleic acid was either cDNA or gDNA, and it came from T cells, B-cell-depleted T cells, or PBMCs.

The V and J ends lost 2 bases and 5 bases, in that order; junction bases with no gene match: 6. CDR1 SGHRS and CDR2 YFSETQ come from the germline V gene. The CDR3 length is 14 residues. The data were produced by immunoSEQ multiplex PCR, yet TCRdb's version contains in-frame clones alone and is incomplete. This table holds roughly 130,000 clones, roughly four fifths found once. This TCR came from a woman aged 50 to 60 with acute or convalescent COVID-19. Sample: peripheral blood. V usage is TRBV5-1 and J usage is TRBJ1-1, with 7 nucleotides matching TRBD1. CDR3 amino acids: CASSFWQGETEAFF. The CDR3 DNA reads as TGCGCCAGCAGCTTTTGGCAGGGGGAGACTGAAGCTTTCTTT.